The present T cell receptor beta chain was sequenced within a study of T-cell reconstitution after alpha-beta-depleted transplantation in children. The CDR3 runs to 16 residues. The V gene's germline CDR1 is MRHNA and CDR2 SNTAGT. Trimming cost V 6 bases and J 4 bases; bases outside gene matches: 8. This clonotype was counted a few times. Unique molecular identifiers were incorporated during preparation of the TCRbeta library. TCRdb processed the PCR reads anew with MiXCR; each CDR3 protein has one entry. The sample has around 400,000 distinct CDR3 sequences, about a tenth seen once. This chain uses TRBV6-4 with TRBJ2-3, with TRBD2 identical over 12 bases. The source of this sequence is a human donor who donated a stem cell graft to a child with acute myeloid leukemia. This material consisted of PBMCs from the stem cell graft donor, taken from the stem cell graft. The DNA of the CDR3 is TGTGCCAGCAGCATACTAGCGGGGGGCAGGTCAGATACGCAGTATTTT. As protein: CASSILAGGRSDTQYF.